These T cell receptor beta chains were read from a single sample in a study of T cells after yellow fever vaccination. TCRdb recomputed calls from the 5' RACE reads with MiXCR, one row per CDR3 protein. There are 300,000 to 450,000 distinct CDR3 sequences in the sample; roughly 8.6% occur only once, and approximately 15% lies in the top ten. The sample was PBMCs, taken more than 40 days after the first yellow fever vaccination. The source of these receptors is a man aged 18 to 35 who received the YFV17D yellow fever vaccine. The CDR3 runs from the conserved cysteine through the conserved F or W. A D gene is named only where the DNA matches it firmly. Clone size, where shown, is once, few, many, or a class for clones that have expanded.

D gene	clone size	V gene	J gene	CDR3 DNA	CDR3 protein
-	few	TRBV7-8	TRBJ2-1	TGTGCCAGCAGTTATAACGAGTACACCCGATACTACAATGAGCAGTTCTTC	CASSYNEYTRYYNEQFF
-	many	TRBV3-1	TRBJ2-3	TGTGCCAGCAGCCCAGGTAGCTTGGATACGCAGTATTTT	CASSPGSLDTQYF
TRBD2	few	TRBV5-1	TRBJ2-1	TGCGCCAGCAGCTTGGAACTAGCGGGGGGTGACAATGAGCAGTTCTTC	CASSLELAGGDNEQFF
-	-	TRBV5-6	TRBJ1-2	TGTGCCAGCATTCTACAGGACGGGTATGGCTACACCTTC	CASILQDGYGYTF
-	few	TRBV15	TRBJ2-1	TGTGCCACCAGCAGAGATGGGGCCAAGCTAGGGGAGCAGTTCTTC	CATSRDGAKLGEQFF
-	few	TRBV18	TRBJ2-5	TGTGCCAGCTCACTCAGGGTTAAGAAGGAGACCCAGTACTTC	CASSLRVKKETQYF
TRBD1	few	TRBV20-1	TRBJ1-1	TGCAGTGCTTCCCCGGGACAGGGTAAGAGCATGAACACTGAAGCTTTCTTT	CSASPGQGKSMNTEAFF
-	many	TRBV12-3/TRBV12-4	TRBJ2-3	TGTGCCAGCAGCGCCCCCGGTCTCGATACGCAGTATTTT	CASSAPGLDTQYF
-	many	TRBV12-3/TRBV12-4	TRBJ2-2	TGTGCCAGCACCCCCCCGGGCACCGGGGAGCTGTTTTTT	CASTPPGTGELFF
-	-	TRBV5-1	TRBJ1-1	TGCGCCAGCAGCCGCCTGGGGCCGGTGAACACTGAAGCTTTCTTT	CASSRLGPVNTEAFF
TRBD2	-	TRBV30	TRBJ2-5	TGTGCCTGGAGTGTAGGACTAGCGGGGTCTCGAGAGACCCAGTACTTC	CAWSVGLAGSRETQYF
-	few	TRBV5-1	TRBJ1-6	TGCGCCAGCAGCACAGGGACGACCGTACGTTCACCCCTCCACTTT	CASSTGTTVRSPLHF
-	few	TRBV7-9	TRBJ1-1	TGTGCCAGCAAGGCGTTATCTGAAGCTTTCTTT	CASKALSEAFF
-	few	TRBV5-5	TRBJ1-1	TGTGCCAGCAGGCTCAGGGGAACTGAAGCTTTCTTT	CASRLRGTEAFF
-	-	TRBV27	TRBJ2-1	TGTGCCAGCAACCGTCTTACCGTTGGGGGCCCTCTCTACAATGAGCAGTTCTTC	CASNRLTVGGPLYNEQFF
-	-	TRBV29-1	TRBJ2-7	TGCAGCGTTGAAACCAGGTACAATGAGCAGTACTTC	CSVETRYNEQYF
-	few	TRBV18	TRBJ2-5	TGTGCCAGCTCACCCCCACTTCCGGCCGGGGTAATCCAAGAGACCCAGTACTTC	CASSPPLPAGVIQETQYF
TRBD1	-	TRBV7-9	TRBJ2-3	TGTGCCAGCAGTCATATTCGGGACAGGGTAACAGATACGCAGTATTTT	CASSHIRDRVTDTQYF
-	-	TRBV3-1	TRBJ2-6	TGTGCCAGCAGCCCAGGCTCCTGGGCCGGGGCCAACGTCCTGACTTTC	CASSPGSWAGANVLTF
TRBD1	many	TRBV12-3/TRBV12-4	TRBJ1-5	TGTGCCAGCAGGGGACAGGGTACTCAGCCCCAGCATTTT	CASRGQGTQPQHF
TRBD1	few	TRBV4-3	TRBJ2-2	TGCGCCAGCAGCCAAGATTGGGACAGGGGTACCGGGGAGCTGTTTTTT	CASSQDWDRGTGELFF
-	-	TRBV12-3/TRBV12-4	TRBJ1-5	TGTGCCAGCAGTTTAGTCGGAGGGGGGGGTCAGCCCCAGCATTTT	CASSLVGGGGQPQHF
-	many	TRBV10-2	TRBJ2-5	TGCGCCAGCACGGGGGCCCAAGAGACCCAGTACTTC	CASTGAQETQYF
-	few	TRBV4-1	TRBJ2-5	TGCGCCAGCAGCCCGCGGGTGGCGGGGCACCAAGAGACCCAGTACTTC	CASSPRVAGHQETQYF
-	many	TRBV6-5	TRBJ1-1	TGTGCCAGCAGTTACTCGGCTGGGACTGAAGCTTTCTTT	CASSYSAGTEAFF
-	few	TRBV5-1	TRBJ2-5	TGCGCCAGCAGCTTAGGTGGAGGGGCAGTGGAGACCCAGTACTTC	CASSLGGGAVETQYF
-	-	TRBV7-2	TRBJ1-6	TGTGCCAGCAGCTTAGTGGGGCGGCCTGTTGTTTCACCCCTCCACTTT	CASSLVGRPVVSPLHF
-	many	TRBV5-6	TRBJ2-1	TGTGCCAGCAGCTGGAGGATGGATGAGCAGTTCTTC	CASSWRMDEQFF
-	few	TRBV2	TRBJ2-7	TGTGCCAGCAGTGTCGCCCGGTATGTTCAAGGCCTCTCCTACGAGCAGTACTTC	CASSVARYVQGLSYEQYF
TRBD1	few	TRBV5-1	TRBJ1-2	TGCGCCAGCAGCTTGGAAAGGGCAGGGGGCGGCGGCTATGGCTACACCTTC	CASSLERAGGGGYGYTF
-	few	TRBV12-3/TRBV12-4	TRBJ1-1	TGTGCCAGCAGTCTGGGGGGGGGACGGACTGAAGCTTTCTTT	CASSLGGGRTEAFF
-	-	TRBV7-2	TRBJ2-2	TGTGCCAGCAGCTCTAGTGCCACCGGGGAGCTGTTTTTT	CASSSSATGELFF
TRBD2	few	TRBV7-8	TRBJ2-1	TGTGCCAGCAGCGTCCCGACTAGCGGGGGTAGTCGGTCCTACAATGAGCAGTTCTTC	CASSVPTSGGSRSYNEQFF
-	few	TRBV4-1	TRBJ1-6	TGCGCCAGCAGCCAAGAGGGCAGATTACATTCACCCCTCCACTTT	CASSQEGRLHSPLHF
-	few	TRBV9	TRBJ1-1	TGTGCCAGCAGCGTAGGAAGCCGGGGGAGGGCTAACACTGAAGCTTTCTTT	CASSVGSRGRANTEAFF
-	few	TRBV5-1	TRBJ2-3	TGCGCCAGCAGTGAGGGACGACAGAGCACAGATACGCAGTATTTT	CASSEGRQSTDTQYF
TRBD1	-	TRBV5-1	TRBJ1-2	TGCGCCAGCAGCTTGGAGACAGGGATCAGCTATGGCTACACCTTC	CASSLETGISYGYTF
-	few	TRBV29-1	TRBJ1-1	TGCAGCGCCGCACGGGAAGGGGAAGCTTTCTTT	CSAAREGEAFF
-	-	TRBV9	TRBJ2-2	TGTGCCAGCAGCCCTCGCCTCGGGGAGCTGTTTTTT	CASSPRLGELFF
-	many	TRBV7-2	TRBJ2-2	TGTGCCAGCAGACCTCAGGGGACCGGGGAGCTGTTTTTT	CASRPQGTGELFF
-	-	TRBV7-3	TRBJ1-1	TGTGCCAGCAGCTTATCTGGGGAACCGGTAACCTCTGAAGATTTCTTT	CASSLSGEPVTSEDFF
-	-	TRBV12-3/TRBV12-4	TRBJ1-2	TGTGCCAGCAGTTTACGGGGGGGCTACACCTTC	CASSLRGGYTF
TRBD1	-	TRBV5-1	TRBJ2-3	TGCGCCAGCAGCGACCGTGACAGGGACCTCACAGATACGCAGTATTTT	CASSDRDRDLTDTQYF
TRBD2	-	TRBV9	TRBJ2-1	TGTGCCAGCACCCTCATAGCGGGGGGGCTTTTCTCCTACAATGAGCAGTTCTTC	CASTLIAGGLFSYNEQFF
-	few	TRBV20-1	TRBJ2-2	TGCAGTGCTAGTAGGGGAATCACCGGGGAGCTGTTTTTT	CSASRGITGELFF
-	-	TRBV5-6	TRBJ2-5	TGTGCCAGCAGCTTGTTTGGCGGGGAGACCCAGTACTTC	CASSLFGGETQYF
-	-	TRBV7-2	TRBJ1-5	TGTGCCAGCAGCCATGCCGGGACACTGGGGAATCAGCCCCAGCATTTT	CASSHAGTLGNQPQHF
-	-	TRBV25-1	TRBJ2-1	TGTGCCGCCCAATCGCCCGCTGGGAATGAGCAGTTCTTC	CAAQSPAGNEQFF
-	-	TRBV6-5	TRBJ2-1	TGTGCCAGCAGTTACTCGGGATATTACAATGAGCAGTTCTTC	CASSYSGYYNEQFF
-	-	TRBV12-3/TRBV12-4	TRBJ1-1	TGTGCCAGCAGTTTACTTAAACATTTGAACACTGAAGCTTTCTTT	CASSLLKHLNTEAFF
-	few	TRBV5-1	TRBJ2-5	TGCGCCAGCAGCTTGGAGGGACGATCGTACCAAGAGACCCAGTACTTC	CASSLEGRSYQETQYF
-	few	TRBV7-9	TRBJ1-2	TGTGCCAGCAGCCATGGGGGGTCACATGGCTACACCTTC	CASSHGGSHGYTF
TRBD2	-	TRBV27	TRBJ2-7	TGTGCCAGCAGTTCCCGACTAGCGGGGCCCTCCTACGAGCAGTACTTC	CASSSRLAGPSYEQYF
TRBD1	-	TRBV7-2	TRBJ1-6	TGTGCCAGCAGCTACCCTGGGACAGGCCCGCTTGTTGCACCCCTCCACTTT	CASSYPGTGPLVAPLHF
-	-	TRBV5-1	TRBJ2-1	TGCGCCAGCAGCCCGGCAGCGCGGGGGCCCCACAATGAGCAGTTCTTC	CASSPAARGPHNEQFF
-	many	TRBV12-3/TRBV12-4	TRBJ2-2	TGTGCCAGCAGTTTAGTAATCGCGAACACCGGGGAGCTGTTTTTT	CASSLVIANTGELFF
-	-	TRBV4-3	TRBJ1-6	TGCGCCAGCAGCCAAGATTGGGGGCCGAGGGAACCCCTCCACTTT	CASSQDWGPREPLHF
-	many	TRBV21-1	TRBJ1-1	TGTGCCAGCAGCAAACAAAGAGACAGGGTTGAGGACACTGAAGCTTTCTTT	CASSKQRDRVEDTEAFF
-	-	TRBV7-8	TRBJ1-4	TGTGCCAGCAGCTTATACCTTCGCCCAAGCGAAAAACTGTTTTTT	CASSLYLRPSEKLFF
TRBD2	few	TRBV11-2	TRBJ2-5	TGTGCCAGCAGCTTATTCGGCGGGGGGGTGGTAGAGACCCAGTACTTC	CASSLFGGGVVETQYF